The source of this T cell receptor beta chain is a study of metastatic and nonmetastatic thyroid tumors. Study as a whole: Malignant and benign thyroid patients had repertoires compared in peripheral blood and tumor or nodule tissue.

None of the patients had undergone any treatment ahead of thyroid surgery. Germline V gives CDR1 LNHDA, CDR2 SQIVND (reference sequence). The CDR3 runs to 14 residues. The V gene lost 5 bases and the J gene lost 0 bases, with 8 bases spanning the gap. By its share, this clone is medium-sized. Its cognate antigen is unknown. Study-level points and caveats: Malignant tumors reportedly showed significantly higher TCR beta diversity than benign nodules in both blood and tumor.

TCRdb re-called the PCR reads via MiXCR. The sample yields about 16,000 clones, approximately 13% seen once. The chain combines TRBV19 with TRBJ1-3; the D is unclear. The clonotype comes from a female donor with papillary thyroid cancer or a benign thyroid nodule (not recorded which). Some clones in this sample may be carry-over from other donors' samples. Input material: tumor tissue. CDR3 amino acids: CASSRQVSGNTIYF. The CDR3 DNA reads TGTGCCAGTAGTCGTCAAGTCTCTGGAAACACCATATATTTT.